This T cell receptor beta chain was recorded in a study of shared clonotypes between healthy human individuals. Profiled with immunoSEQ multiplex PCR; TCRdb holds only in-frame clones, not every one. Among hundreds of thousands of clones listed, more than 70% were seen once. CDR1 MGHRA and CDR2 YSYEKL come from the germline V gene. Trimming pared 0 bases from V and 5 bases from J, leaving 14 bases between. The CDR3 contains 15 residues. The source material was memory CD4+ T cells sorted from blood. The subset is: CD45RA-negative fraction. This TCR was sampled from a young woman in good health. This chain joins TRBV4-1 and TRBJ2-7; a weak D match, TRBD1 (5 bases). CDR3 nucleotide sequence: TGCGCCAGCAGCCAAGAACGGACACCCCCGCACGAGCAGTACTTC. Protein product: CASSQERTPPHEQYF.